Following are 10 T cell receptor beta chains from one sample sequenced in a study of T cells in localized non-small cell lung cancer. Using immunoSEQ multiplex PCR, the repertoire was profiled, and TCRdb retains in-frame clones only, with some absent. The sample carries 52,000 or so clones, over 80% recorded once. The sample in question was peripheral blood mononuclear cells, obtained before any cancer treatment. These receptors were collected from a man aged 40 to 70 with stage III lung adenocarcinoma.

V and J are TRBV15 and TRBJ1-5; no clear D gene. The CDR3 has 12 residues. Per germline, CDR1 LNHNV and CDR2 YYDKDF (reference sequence). Trimming took off 8 bases at V and 0 bases at J, with 5 bases between the two ends. The CDR3 sequence: CATGHSNQPQHF. CDR3 DNA sequence: TGTGCCACCGGCCATAGCAATCAGCCCCAGCATTTT.

This chain uses TRBV7-2 with TRBJ1-1; D gene unclear. Germline V gene data show CDR1 as SGHTA and CDR2 as FQGNSA. This CDR3 is built from 14 residues. Deletions cut 3 bases from V and 1 base from J, with 9 bases between. In DNA, the CDR3 is TGTGCCAGCAGCTTCGGACGGGCGAACACTGAAGCTTTCTTT. Its translation is CASSFGRANTEAFF.

The genes are TRBV11-2 and TRBJ2-7; D is undetermined. This CDR3 comprises 13 residues. Germline values: CDR1 SGHAT, CDR2 FQNNGV. V shed 1 base and J shed 5 bases, with 9 bases lying between them. The CDR3 nucleotides read TGTGCCAGCAGCTTAGCTTCATCGGACGAGCAGTACTTC. Protein sequence: CASSLASSDEQYF.

The rearrangement links TRBV4-1 to TRBJ2-5; D is undetermined. The J call may not be correct, given that the DNA end is closer to TRBJ2-7. This CDR3 spans 14 amino acids. CDR1 MGHRA and CDR2 YSYEKL come from the germline V gene. CDR3 residues: CASSQGASGYEQYF. CDR3 nucleotides: TGCGCCAGCAGCCAAGGAGCGTCAGGCTACGAGCAGTACTTC.

The chain combines TRBV19 with TRBJ1-2; D gene uncertain. CDR1 LNHDA and CDR2 SQIVND come from the germline V gene (reference sequence). V lost 11 bases, J lost 1 base, and 17 bases lay in between. The CDR3 extends over 14 amino acids. This chain's CDR3 is CAVRAAMVNYGYTF. The CDR3 DNA follows: TGTGCCGTCCGCGCGGCGATGGTTAACTATGGCTACACCTTC. Drawing the rest from reference TRBV19 and TRBJ1-2, the complete variable domain is DGGITQSPKYLFRKEGQNVTLSCEQNLNHDAMYWYRQDPGQGLRLIYYSQIVNDFQKGDIAEGYSVSREKKESFPLTVTSAQKNPTAFYLCAVRAAMVNYGYTFGSGTRLTVV.

This chain uses TRBV19 with TRBJ2-1; D uncertain. Trimming pared 7 bases from V and 6 bases from J, leaving 13 bases between. Germline loops: CDR1 LNHDA, CDR2 SQIVND (reference sequence). The CDR3 is made up of 13 amino acids. CDR3 sequence (DNA): TGTGCCAGTATCGAGGAGCCCGGCAATGAGCAGTTCTTC. It translates to CASIEEPGNEQFF.

The chain couples TRBV7-8 to TRBJ1-3; no clear D. Germline assignment: CDR1 SGHVS and CDR2 FQNEAQ. Trimming took 0 bases from V and 4 from J, leaving 10 bases between them. This CDR3 is 15 amino acids long. The CDR3 bases are TGTGCCAGCAGCTTAGCGGCCCCAAAAGGAAACACCATATATTTT. This sequence encodes CASSLAAPKGNTIYF.

CDR3 sequence (DNA): TGTGCCAGCAGCCTCGGACAGTACAATGAGCAGTTCTTC. Amino acid sequence: CASSLGQYNEQFF. The chain uses TRBV11-2 and TRBJ2-1; D possibly corresponds to TRBD1 (6 bases). Trimming stripped 5 bases from V and 4 bases from J, with 9 bases between. Germline lookup yields CDR1 SGHAT and CDR2 FQNNGV. CDR3 length: 13 residues.

The genes are TRBV16 and TRBJ1-4; D not certain. The CDR3 loop spans 12 amino acids. In germline, CDR1 is KGHSY, CDR2 FQNENV. The V and J ends lost 2 bases and 8 bases respectively, with 6 bases between them. CDR3 DNA sequence: TGTGCCAGCAGCCAAGTAGGGGAAAAACTGTTTTTT. As protein: CASSQVGEKLFF.

This clone has more than one count but fewer than ten. Other DNA sequences in this sample translate to the same CDR3. The rearrangement joins TRBV5-1 to TRBJ2-5, with D possibly being TRBD2 (5 bases). Germline V gene sequence: CDR1 SGHRS, CDR2 YFSETQ. There are 15 residues in the CDR3. With 0 bases removed from V and 2 bases from J, the gap between germline ends came to 11 bases. CDR3 in DNA: TGCGCCAGCAGCTTGGGCGGAGGACGGCAAGAGACCCAGTACTTC. Its translation is CASSLGGGRQETQYF.